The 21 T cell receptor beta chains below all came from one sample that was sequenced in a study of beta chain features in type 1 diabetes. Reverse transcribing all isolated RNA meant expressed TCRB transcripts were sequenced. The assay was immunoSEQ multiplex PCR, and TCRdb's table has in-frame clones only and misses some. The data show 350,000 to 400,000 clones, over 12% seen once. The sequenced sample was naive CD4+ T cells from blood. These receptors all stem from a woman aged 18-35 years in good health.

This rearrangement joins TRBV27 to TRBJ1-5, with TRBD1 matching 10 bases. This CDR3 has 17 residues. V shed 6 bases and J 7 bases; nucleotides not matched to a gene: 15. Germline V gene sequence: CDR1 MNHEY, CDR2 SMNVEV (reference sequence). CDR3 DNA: TGTGCCAGCAGACTATTCGGTGGGACAGGGGATTCACAGCCCCAGCATTTT. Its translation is CASRLFGGTGDSQPQHF.

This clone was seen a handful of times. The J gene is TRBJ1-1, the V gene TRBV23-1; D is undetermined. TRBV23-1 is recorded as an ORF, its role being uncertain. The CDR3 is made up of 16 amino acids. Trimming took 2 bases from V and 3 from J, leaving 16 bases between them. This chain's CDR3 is CASSQTERVRDTEAFF. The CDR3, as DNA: TGCGCCAGCAGTCAAACTGAGAGGGTAAGGGACACTGAAGCTTTCTTT.

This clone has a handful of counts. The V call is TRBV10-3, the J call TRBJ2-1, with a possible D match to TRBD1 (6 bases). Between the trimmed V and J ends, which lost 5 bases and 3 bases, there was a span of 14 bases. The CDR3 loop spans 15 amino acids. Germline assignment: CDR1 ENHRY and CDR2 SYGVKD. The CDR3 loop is CAISSQGVGYNEQFF. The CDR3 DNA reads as TGTGCCATCAGTTCACAGGGAGTGGGCTACAATGAGCAGTTCTTC.

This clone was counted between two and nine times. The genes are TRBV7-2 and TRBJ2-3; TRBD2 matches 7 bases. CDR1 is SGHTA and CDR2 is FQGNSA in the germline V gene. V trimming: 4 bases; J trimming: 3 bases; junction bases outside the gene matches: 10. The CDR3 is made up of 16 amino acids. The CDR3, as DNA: TGTGCCAGCAGCTCCCGATTGGCGGGAGCTACAGATACGCAGTATTTT. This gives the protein CASSSRLAGATDTQYF.

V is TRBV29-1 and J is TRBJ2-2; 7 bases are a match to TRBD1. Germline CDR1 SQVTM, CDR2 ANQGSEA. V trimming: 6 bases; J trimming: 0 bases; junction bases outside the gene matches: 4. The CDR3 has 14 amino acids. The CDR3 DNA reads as TGCAGCGTCCGGGACAGAACGAACACCGGGGAGCTGTTTTTT. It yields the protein CSVRDRTNTGELFF.

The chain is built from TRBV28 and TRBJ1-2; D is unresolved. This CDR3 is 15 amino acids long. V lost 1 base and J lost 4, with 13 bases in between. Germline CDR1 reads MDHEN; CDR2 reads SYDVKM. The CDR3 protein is CASSLLIREIYGYTF. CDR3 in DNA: TGTGCCAGCAGTTTATTAATTCGGGAAATCTATGGCTACACCTTC.

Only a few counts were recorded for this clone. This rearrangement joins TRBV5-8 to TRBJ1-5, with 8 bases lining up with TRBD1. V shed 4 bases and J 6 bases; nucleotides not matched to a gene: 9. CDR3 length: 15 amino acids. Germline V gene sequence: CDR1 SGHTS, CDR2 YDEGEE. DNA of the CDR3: TGTGCCAGCAGCCAGGGGGCCCTGATGAGTCAGCCCCAGCATTTT. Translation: CASSQGALMSQPQHF.

The chain's CDR3 is CASSLPTPYEQYF. The CDR3 bases are TGTGCCAGCAGTTTGCCAACACCCTACGAGCAGTACTTC. The rearrangement joins TRBV28 to TRBJ2-7; D unresolved. V was pared by 3 bases and J by 2 bases, with 8 bases between. Germline assignment: CDR1 MDHEN and CDR2 SYDVKM. The CDR3 sequence is 13 residues long. Full variable domain (remainder filled in from reference TRBV28 and TRBJ2-7): DVKVTQSSRYLVKRTGEKVFLECVQDMDHENMFWYRQDPGLGLRLIYFSYDVKMKEKGDIPEGYSVSREKKERFSLILESASTNQTSMYLCASSLPTPYEQYFGPGTRLTVT.

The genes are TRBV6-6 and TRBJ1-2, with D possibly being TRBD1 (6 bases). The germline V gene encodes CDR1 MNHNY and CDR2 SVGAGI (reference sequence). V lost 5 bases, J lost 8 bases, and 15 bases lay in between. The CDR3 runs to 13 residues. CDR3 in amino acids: CASSPRDTEGYTF. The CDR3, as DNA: TGTGCCAGCAGTCCCCGGGACACGGAGGGCTACACCTTC.

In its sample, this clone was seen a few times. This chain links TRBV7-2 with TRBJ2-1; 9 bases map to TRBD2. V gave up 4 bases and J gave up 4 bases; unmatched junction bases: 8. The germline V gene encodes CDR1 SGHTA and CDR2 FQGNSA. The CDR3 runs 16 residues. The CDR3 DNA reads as TGTGCCAGCAGCTCCCCCCCTAGCGGGGCATACAATGAGCAGTTCTTC. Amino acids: CASSSPPSGAYNEQFF.

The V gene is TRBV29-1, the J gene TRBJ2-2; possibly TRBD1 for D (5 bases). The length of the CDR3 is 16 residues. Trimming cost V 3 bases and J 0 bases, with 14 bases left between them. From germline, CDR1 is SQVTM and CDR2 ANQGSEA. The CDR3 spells CSVDKGPYSNTGELFF. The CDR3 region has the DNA TGCAGCGTTGACAAGGGGCCTTACTCGAACACCGGGGAGCTGTTTTTT.

The CDR3 sequence is CASSLVTGDYQPQHF. In DNA, the CDR3 is TGTGCCAGCAGCTTGGTAACAGGGGACTATCAGCCCCAGCATTTT. The chain couples TRBV5-4 to TRBJ1-5; TRBD1 aligns across 7 bases. CDR1 and CDR2 (germline): SGHNT, YYREEE (reference sequence). The J segment lost 5 bases and the V segment lost 0 bases, leaving 5 bases of the junction unmatched. This CDR3 is built from 15 residues.

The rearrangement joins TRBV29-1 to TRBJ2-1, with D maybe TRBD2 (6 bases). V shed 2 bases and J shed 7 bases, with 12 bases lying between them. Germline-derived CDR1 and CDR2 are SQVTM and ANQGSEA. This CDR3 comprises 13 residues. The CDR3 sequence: CSVERLARNEQFF. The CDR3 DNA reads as TGCAGCGTTGAAAGGCTAGCGCGGAATGAGCAGTTCTTC.

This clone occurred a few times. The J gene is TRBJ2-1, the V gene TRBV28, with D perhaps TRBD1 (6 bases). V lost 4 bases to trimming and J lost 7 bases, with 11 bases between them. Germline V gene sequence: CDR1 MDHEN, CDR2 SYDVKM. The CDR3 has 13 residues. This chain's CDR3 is CASSSYRANEQFF. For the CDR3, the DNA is TGTGCCAGCAGTTCTTACAGGGCGAATGAGCAGTTCTTC.

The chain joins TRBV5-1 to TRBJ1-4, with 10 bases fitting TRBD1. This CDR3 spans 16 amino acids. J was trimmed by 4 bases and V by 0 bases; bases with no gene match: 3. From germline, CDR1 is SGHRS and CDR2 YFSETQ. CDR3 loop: CASSLGQGAVNEKLFF. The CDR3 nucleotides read TGCGCCAGCAGCTTGGGACAGGGGGCCGTTAATGAAAAACTGTTTTTT. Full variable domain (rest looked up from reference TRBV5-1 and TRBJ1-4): KAGVTQTPRYLIKTRGQQVTLSCSPISGHRSVSWYQQTPGQGLQFLFEYFSETQRNKGNFPGRFSGRQFSNSRSEMNVSTLELGDSALYLCASSLGQGAVNEKLFFGSGTQLSVL.

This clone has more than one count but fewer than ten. The DNA for the CDR3 is TGTGCCACCAGCAGAGATCGAGGGCGGGAACGGGATACGCAGTATTTT. This sequence encodes CATSRDRGRERDTQYF. The J gene is TRBJ2-3, the V gene TRBV15; D may be TRBD2 (6 bases). Germline values: CDR1 LNHNV, CDR2 YYDKDF (reference sequence). The CDR3 is 16 amino acids. V was pared by 0 bases and J by 6 bases, with 16 bases between.

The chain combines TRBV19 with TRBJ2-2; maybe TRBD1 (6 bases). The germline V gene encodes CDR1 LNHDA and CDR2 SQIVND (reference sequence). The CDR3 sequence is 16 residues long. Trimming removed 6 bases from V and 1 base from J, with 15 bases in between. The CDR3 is CASSNPVTGNTGELFF. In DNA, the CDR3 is TGTGCCAGTAGCAACCCAGTGACAGGGAACACCGGGGAGCTGTTTTTT.

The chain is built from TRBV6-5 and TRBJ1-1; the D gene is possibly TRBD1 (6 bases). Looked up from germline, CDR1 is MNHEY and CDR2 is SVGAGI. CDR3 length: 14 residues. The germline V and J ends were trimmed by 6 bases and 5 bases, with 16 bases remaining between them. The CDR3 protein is CASRKQGLETEAFF. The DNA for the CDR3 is TGTGCCAGCAGAAAGCAGGGGTTGGAAACTGAAGCTTTCTTT.

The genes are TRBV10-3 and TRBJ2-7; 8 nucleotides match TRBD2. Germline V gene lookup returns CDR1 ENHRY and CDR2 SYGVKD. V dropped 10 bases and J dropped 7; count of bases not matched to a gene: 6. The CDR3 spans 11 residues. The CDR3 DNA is TGTGCCACCCGGACTAGCAGGGAGCAGTACTTC. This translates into CATRTSREQYF.

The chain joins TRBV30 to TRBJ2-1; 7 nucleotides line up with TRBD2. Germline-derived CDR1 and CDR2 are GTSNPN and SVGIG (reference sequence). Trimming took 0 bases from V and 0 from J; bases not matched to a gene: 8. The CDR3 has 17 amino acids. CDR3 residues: CAWSVGGGPSSYNEQFF. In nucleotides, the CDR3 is TGTGCCTGGAGTGTTGGGGGAGGGCCATCCTCCTACAATGAGCAGTTCTTC.

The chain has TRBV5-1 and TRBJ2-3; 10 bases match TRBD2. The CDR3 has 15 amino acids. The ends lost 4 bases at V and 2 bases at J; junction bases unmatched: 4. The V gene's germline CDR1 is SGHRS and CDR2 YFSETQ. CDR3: CASSILAGYTDTQYF. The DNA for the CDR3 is TGCGCCAGCAGCATACTAGCGGGGTACACAGATACGCAGTATTTT.